This TCR beta chain stems from a study of blood T cell repertoires in COVID-19. Study overall: From T cells, B-cell-depleted T cells, or PBMCs came the material, which was cDNA or gDNA.

Only in-frame clones appear in the TCRdb table, and some are missing; sequencing was by immunoSEQ multiplex PCR. The sample has around 500,000 clones, about 88% seen once; the top ten hold roughly 8%. A word on this clone: Other DNA sequences in the same sample also yield this CDR3.

Germline CDR1 reads MDHEN; CDR2 reads SYDVKM. V was clipped by 6 bases and J by 1 base, with 10 bases between them. This CDR3 has 14 amino acids. This rearrangement joins TRBV28 to TRBJ1-5; D is perhaps TRBD1 (5 bases). Source material: PBMCs or T cells enriched from blood (not recorded which). The receptor's source is a woman aged 60-75 years who had recovered from COVID-19. The CDR3 here is CASSQGGSNQPQHF. The CDR3, as DNA: TGTGCCAGCAGCCAGGGCGGCAGCAATCAGCCCCAGCATTTT.